This T cell receptor (beta chain) was sequenced for a study of T cell responses to AZD1222 COVID-19 vaccine. About the study: Analyses pooled second doses at about 4 or about 12 weeks. General study results and limits: Seropositivity was recorded at baseline in only 5 or 6 AZD1222 recipients. Clonal diversity was possibly underestimated, and the donors were mostly white British, with more females.

This CDR3 is built from 18 residues. Germline V gives CDR1 MGHRA, CDR2 YSYEKL. V was pared by 4 bases and J by 0 bases, with 19 bases between. With regard to this clone: Its matching antigen is unknown.

Method: immunoSEQ multiplex PCR; TCRdb's copy keeps in-frame clones and lacks some. The table shows 130,000 to 150,000 clones, with approximately 92% occurring only once. The source was peripheral blood, collected on day 0 of AZD1222 vaccination. The chain has TRBV4-1 and TRBJ1-3; no clear D gene. This clonotype originated in an adult in good health. This chain's CDR3 is CASSLLEAFYFSGNTIYF. In DNA form, the CDR3 reads TGCGCCAGCAGCCTCCTGGAAGCGTTTTACTTCTCTGGAAACACCATATATTTT.